Included here is one TCR beta chain sequence, with context. This entry belongs to a study of blood T cell repertoires in COVID-19. Whole-study context: Samples came from the United States, Italy and Spain, spanning acute and convalescent COVID-19. PBMCs, B-cell-depleted T cells, or T cells were the source of the cDNA or gDNA that made up the material.

J lost 8 bases, V lost 6 bases, and 10 bases had no gene match. This CDR3 contains 15 residues. Germline V gives CDR1 MDHEN, CDR2 SYDVKM. Per the authors' pipeline: Researchers report that nucleated cell counts were estimated from reference gene primer amplification. Only in-frame clones appear in the TCRdb table, and some are missing; sequencing was by immunoSEQ multiplex PCR. The V and J calls and the clone size are those of that table, but D and trimming were determined from the DNA. The repertoire has 95,000 to 150,000 clones, around 87% of them found once; the top ten carry almost 30%. The sequence derives from an older woman with acute or convalescent COVID-19. The sample consisted of peripheral blood. The chain recombines TRBV28 with TRBJ2-3, with 11 bases fitting TRBD2. The CDR3 spells CASRGSGGAVGTQYF. CDR3 coding DNA: TGTGCCAGCAGGGGTAGCGGGGGGGCGGTTGGTACGCAGTATTTT.